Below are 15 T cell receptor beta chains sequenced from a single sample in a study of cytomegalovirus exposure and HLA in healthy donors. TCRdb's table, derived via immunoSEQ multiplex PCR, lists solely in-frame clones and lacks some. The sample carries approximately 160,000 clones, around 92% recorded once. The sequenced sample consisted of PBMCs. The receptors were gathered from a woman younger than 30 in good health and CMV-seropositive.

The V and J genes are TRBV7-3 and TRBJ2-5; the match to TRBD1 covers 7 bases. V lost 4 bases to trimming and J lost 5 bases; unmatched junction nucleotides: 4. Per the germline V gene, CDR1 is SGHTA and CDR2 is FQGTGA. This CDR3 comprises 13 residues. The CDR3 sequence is CASSSQGLETQYF. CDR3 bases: TGTGCCAGCAGCTCACAGGGGCTGGAGACCCAGTACTTC.

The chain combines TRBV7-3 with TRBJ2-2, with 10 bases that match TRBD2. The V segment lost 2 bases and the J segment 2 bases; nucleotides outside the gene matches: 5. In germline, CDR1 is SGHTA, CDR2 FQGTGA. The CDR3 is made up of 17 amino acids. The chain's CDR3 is CASSLFPSGSNTGELFF. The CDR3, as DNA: TGTGCCAGCAGCTTATTCCCTAGCGGGAGTAACACCGGGGAGCTGTTTTTT.

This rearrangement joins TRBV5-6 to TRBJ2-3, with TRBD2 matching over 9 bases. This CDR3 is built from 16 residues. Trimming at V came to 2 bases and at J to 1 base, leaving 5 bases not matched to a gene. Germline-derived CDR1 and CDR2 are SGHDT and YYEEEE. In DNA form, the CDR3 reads TGTGCCAGCAGCTTCGATAGCGGGGGCCGCACAGATACGCAGTATTTT. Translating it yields CASSFDSGGRTDTQYF.

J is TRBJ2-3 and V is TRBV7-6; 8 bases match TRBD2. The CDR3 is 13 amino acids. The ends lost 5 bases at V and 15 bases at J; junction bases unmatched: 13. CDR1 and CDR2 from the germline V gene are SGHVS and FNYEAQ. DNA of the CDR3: TGTGCCAGCAGCGCCCCTCCCCTTAGCGGGGCCTATTTT. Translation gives CASSAPPLSGAYF.

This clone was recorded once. CDR3 amino acids: CATTGDRLEQYF. The CDR3 DNA reads TGTGCCACAACGGGGGACCGGCTCGAGCAGTACTTC. This chain uses TRBV10-3 with TRBJ2-7; D might be TRBD2 (6 bases). CDR3 length equals 12 residues. V shed 10 bases and J shed 6 bases, with 16 bases lying between them. Germline loops: CDR1 ENHRY, CDR2 SYGVKD.

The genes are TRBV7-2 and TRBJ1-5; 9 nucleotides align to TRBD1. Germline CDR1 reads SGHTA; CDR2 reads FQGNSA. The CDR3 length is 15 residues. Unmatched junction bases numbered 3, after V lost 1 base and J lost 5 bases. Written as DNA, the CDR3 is TGTGCCAGCAGCTTAGAACAGGGGGCTTATCAGCCCCAGCATTTT. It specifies CASSLEQGAYQPQHF.

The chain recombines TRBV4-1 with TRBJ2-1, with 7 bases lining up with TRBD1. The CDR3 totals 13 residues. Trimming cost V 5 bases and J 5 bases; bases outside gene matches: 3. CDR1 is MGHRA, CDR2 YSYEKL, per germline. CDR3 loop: CASSGQVNNEQFF. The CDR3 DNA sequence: TGCGCCAGCAGCGGACAGGTGAACAATGAGCAGTTCTTC.

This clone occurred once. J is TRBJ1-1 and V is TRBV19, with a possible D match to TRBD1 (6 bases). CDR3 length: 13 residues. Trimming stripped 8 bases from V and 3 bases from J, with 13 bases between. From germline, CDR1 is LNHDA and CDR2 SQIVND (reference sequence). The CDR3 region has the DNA TGTGCCAGTGGATACAGGGTGGACACTGAAGCTTTCTTT. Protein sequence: CASGYRVDTEAFF. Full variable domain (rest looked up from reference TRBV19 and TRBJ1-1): DGGITQSPKYLFRKEGQNVTLSCEQNLNHDAMYWYRQDPGQGLRLIYYSQIVNDFQKGDIAEGYSVSREKKESFPLTVTSAQKNPTAFYLCASGYRVDTEAFFGQGTRLTVV.

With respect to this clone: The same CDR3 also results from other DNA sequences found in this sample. As DNA, the CDR3 is TGTGCCAGCTCCCAAGGGGCGGATCAGCCCCAGCATTTT. Its translation is CASSQGADQPQHF. The chain links TRBV18 to TRBJ1-5; D is perhaps TRBD1 (5 bases). Trimming took 6 bases from V and 5 from J, leaving 11 bases between them. Germline-derived CDR1 and CDR2 are KGHSH and LQKENI. There are 13 residues in the CDR3.

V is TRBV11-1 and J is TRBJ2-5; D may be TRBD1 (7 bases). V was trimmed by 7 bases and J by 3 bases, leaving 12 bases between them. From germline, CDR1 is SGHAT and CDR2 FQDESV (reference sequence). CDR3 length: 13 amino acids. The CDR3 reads CASTIRGEETQYF. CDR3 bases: TGTGCCAGCACCATCAGGGGGGAAGAGACCCAGTACTTC.

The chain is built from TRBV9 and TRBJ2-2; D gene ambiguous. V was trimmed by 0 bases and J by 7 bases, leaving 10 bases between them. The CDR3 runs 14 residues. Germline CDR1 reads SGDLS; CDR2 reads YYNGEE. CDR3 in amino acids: CASSVVPGGGELFF. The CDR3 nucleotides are TGTGCCAGCAGCGTAGTTCCGGGTGGCGGGGAGCTGTTTTTT.

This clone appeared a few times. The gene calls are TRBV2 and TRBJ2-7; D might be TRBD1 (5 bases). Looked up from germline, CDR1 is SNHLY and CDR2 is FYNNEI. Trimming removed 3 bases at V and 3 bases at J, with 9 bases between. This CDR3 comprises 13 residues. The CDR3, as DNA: TGTGCCAGCAGTGATTCAGGGATCTACGAGCAGTACTTC. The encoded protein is CASSDSGIYEQYF.

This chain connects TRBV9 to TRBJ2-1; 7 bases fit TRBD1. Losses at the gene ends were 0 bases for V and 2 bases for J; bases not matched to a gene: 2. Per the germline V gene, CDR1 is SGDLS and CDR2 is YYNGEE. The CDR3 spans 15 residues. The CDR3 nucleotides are TGTGCCAGCAGCGTAGGGCAGGGGGCCTACAATGAGCAGTTCTTC. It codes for CASSVGQGAYNEQFF.

The DNA of the CDR3 is TGTGCCAGCAGCCCCTTTTTAGCTGGTTCCCTGGCAAACACCATATATTTT. Protein product: CASSPFLAGSLANTIYF. V is TRBV5-6 and J is TRBJ1-3; D uncertain. CDR3 length: 17 residues. Trimming stripped 4 bases from V and 6 bases from J, with 23 bases between. Germline CDR1 and CDR2: SGHDT and YYEEEE.

In DNA form, the CDR3 reads TGTGCCAGCAGTTCCGGGTCGGGAGAAGGGGAGCAGTACTTC. Amino acids: CASSSGSGEGEQYF. This chain uses TRBV6-5 with TRBJ2-7; tentatively, D is TRBD2 (6 bases). The germline V gene encodes CDR1 MNHEY and CDR2 SVGAGI. V was clipped by 4 bases and J by 7 bases, with 17 bases between them. This CDR3 is 14 amino acids long.